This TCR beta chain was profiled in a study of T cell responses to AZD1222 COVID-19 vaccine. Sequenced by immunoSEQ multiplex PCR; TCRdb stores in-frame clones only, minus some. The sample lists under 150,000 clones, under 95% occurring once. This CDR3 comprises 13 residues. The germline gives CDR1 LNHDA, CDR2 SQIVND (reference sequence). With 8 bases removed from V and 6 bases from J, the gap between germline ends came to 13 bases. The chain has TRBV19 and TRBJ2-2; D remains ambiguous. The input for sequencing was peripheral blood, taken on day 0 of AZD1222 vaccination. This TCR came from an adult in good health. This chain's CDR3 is CASLGIDSGELFF. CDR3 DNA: TGTGCCAGTCTGGGAATTGATTCCGGGGAGCTGTTTTTT. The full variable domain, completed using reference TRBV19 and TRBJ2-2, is DGGITQSPKYLFRKEGQNVTLSCEQNLNHDAMYWYRQDPGQGLRLIYYSQIVNDFQKGDIAEGYSVSREKKESFPLTVTSAQKNPTAFYLCASLGIDSGELFFGEGSRLTVL.